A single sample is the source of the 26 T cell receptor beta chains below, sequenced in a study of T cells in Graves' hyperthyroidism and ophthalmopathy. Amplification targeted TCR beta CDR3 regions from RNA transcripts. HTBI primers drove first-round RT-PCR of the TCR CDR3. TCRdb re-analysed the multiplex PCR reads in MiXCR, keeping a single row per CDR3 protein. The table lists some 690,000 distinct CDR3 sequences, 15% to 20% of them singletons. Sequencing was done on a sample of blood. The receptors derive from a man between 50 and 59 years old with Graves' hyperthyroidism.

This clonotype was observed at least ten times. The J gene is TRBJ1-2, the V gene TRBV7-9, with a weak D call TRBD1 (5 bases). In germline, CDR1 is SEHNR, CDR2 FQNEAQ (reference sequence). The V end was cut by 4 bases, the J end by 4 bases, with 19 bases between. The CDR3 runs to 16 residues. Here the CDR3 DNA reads TGTGCCAGCAGCTCCACGCCGGACATCGCGGTCTATGGCTACACCTTC. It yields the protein CASSSTPDIAVYGYTF.

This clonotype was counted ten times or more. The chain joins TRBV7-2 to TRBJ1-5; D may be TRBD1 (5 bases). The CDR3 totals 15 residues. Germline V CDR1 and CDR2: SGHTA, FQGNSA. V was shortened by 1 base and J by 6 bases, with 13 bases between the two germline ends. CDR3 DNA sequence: TGTGCCAGCAGCTTAGGGCAGGGTCTCAGTCAGCCCCAGCATTTT. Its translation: CASSLGQGLSQPQHF.

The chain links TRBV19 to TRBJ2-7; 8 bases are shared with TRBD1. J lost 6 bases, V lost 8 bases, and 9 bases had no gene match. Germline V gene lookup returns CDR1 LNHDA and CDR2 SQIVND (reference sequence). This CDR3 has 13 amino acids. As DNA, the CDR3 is TGTGCCAGTGGGGGACAGGTCCTCGGCGAGCAGTACTTC. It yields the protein CASGGQVLGEQYF.

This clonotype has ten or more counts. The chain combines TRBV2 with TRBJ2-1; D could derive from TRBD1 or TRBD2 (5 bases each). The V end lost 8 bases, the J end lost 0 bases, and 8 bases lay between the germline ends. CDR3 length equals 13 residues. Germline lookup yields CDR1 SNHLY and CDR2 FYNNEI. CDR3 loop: CASWGSSYNEQFF. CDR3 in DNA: TGTGCCAGCTGGGGGAGCTCCTACAATGAGCAGTTCTTC. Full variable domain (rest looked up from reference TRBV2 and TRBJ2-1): EPEVTQTPSHQVTQMGQEVILRCVPISNHLYFYWYRQILGQKVEFLVSFYNNEISEKSEIFDDQFSVERPDGSNFTLKIRSTKLEDSAMYFCASWGSSYNEQFFGPGTRLTVL.

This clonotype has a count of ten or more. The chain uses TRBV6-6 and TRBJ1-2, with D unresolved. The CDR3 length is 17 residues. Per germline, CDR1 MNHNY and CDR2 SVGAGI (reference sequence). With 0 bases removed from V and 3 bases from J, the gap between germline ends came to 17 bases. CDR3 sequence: CASSYSGRLRWDYGYTF. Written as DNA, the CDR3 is TGTGCCAGCAGTTACTCTGGACGGCTGAGGTGGGACTATGGCTACACCTTC.

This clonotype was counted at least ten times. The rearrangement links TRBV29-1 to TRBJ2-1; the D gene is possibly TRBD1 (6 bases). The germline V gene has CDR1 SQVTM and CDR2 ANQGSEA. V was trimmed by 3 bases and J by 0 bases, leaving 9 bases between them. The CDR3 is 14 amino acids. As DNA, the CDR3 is TGCAGCGTTGAGGGGACACCCTCCTACAATGAGCAGTTCTTC. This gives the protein CSVEGTPSYNEQFF.

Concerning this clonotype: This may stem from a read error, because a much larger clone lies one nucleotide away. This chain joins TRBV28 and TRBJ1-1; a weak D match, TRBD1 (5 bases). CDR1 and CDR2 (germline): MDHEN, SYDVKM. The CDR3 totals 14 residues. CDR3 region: CAGSSAGGATEAFF. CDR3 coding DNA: TGTGCCGGCAGTTCAGCCGGGGGAGCCACTGAAGCTTTCTTT.

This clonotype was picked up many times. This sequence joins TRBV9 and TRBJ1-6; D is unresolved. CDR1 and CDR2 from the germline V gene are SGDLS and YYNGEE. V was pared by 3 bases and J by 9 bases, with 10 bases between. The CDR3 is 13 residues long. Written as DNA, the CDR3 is TGTGCCAGCAGCGAACAAGATTCTTCACCCCTCCACTTT. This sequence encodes CASSEQDSSPLHF.

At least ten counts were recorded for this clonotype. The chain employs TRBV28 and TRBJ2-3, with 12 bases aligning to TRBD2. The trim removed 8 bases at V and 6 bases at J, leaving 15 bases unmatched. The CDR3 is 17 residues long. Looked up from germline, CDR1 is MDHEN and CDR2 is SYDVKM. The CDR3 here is CASAKRTSGILEDTQYF. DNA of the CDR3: TGTGCCAGCGCCAAGAGGACTAGCGGGATTCTAGAGGATACGCAGTATTTT.

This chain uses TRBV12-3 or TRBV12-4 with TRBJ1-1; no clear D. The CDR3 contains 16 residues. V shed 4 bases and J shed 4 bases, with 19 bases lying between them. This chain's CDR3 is CASSSRYERKGTEAFF. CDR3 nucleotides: TGTGCCAGCAGTTCGCGATACGAGCGAAAGGGCACTGAAGCTTTCTTT.

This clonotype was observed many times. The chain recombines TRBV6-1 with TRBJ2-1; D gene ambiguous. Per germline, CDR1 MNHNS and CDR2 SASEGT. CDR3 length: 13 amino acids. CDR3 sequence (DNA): TGTGCAGTTGAGTGGGGTGGTTACAATGAGCAGTTCTTC. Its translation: CAVEWGGYNEQFF.

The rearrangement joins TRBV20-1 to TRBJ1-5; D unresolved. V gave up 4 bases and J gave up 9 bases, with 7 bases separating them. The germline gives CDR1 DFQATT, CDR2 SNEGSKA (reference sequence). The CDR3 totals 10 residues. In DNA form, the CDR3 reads TGCAGTGCTAAGCGTGGGCCCCAGCATTTT. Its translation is CSAKRGPQHF.

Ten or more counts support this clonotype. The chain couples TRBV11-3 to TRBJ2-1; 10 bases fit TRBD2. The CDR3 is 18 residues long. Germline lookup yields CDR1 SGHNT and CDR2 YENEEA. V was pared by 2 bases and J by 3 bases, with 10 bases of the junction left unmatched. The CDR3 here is CASSLSGHPSGSYNEQFF. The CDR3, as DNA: TGTGCCAGCAGCTTATCGGGACACCCTAGCGGGAGCTACAATGAGCAGTTCTTC.

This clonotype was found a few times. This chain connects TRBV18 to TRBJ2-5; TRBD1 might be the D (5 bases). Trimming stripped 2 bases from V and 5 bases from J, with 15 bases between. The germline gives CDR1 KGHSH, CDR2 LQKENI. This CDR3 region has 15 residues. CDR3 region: CASSPEDSHPETQYF. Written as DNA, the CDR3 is TGTGCCAGCTCACCAGAAGACAGCCACCCCGAGACCCAGTACTTC.

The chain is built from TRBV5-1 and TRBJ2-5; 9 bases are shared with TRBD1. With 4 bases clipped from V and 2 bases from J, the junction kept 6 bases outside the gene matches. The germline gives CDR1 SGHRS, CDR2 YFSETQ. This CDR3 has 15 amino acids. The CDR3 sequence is CASSRQGVQQETQYF. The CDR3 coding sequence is TGCGCCAGCAGCCGACAGGGGGTTCAACAAGAGACCCAGTACTTC.

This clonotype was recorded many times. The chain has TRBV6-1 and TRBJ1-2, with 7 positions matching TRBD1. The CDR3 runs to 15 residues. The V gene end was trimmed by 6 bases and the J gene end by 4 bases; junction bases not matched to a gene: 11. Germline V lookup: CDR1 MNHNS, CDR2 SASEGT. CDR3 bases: TGTGCCAGCAGAACCACAGGGGATTCTGGCTATGGCTACACCTTC. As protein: CASRTTGDSGYGYTF.

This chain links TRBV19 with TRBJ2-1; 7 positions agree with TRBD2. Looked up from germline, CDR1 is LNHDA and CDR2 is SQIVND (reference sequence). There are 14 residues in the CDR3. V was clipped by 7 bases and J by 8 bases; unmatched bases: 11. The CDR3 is CASKSAGEWYEQFF. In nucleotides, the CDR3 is TGTGCCAGTAAGTCGGCGGGAGAATGGTATGAGCAGTTCTTC.

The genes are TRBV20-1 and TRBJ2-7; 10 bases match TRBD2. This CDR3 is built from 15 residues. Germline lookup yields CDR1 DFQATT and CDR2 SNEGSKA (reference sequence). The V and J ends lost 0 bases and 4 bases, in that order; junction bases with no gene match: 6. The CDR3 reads CSARDWASGSYEQYF. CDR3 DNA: TGCAGTGCTAGAGATTGGGCTAGCGGGAGTTACGAGCAGTACTTC.

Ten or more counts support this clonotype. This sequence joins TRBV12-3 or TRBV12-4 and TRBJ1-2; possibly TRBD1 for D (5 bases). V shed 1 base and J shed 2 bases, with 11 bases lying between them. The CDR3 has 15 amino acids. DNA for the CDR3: TGTGCCAGCAGTTTAGATCTGGGGGAAAACTATGGCTACACCTTC. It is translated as CASSLDLGENYGYTF.

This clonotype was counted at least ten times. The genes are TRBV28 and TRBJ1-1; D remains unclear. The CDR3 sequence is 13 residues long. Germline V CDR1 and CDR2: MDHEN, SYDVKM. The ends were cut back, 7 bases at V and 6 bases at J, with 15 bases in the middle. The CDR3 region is CASIGWGIAEAFF. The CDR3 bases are TGTGCCAGCATCGGCTGGGGTATCGCTGAAGCTTTCTTT.

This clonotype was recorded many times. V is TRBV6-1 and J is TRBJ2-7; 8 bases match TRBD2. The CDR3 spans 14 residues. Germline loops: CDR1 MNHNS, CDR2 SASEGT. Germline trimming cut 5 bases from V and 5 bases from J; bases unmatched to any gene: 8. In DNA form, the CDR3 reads TGTGCCAGCAGTCGAGCGGGAGTTGTCCACGAGCAGTACTTC. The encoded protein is CASSRAGVVHEQYF.

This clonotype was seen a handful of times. CDR3 nucleotide sequence: TGCGCCAGCAGCCAACCCCATCTGAACGGGGCTCCGATACCTCAAGAGACCCAGTACTTC. As protein: CASSQPHLNGAPIPQETQYF. The V call is TRBV4-1, the J call TRBJ2-5, with D perhaps given as TRBD1 or TRBD2 (5 bases each). The CDR3 sequence is 20 residues long. The germline gives CDR1 MGHRA, CDR2 YSYEKL. Trimming took 2 bases from V and 2 from J, leaving 27 bases between them.

CDR3 nucleotides: TGCAGCGTTGAAATGTCAGGGGCAGGGTACGAGCAGTACTTC. Protein: CSVEMSGAGYEQYF. The J gene is TRBJ2-7, the V gene TRBV29-1; possibly TRBD1 for D (6 bases). CDR1 and CDR2 from the germline V gene are SQVTM and ANQGSEA. V gave up 2 bases and J gave up 4 bases, with 15 bases separating them. CDR3 length: 14 residues.

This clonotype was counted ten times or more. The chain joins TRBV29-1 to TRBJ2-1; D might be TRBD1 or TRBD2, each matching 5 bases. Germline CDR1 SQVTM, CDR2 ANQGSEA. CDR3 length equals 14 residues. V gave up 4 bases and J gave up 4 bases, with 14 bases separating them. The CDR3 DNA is TGCAGCGTTGTAGGGGCCGGGGTGTACAATGAGCAGTTCTTC. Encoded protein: CSVVGAGVYNEQFF.

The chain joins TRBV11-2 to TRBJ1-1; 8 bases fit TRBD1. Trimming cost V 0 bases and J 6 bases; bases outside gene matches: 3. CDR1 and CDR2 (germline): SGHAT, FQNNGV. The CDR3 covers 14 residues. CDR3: CASSLEMGQAEAFF. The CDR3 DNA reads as TGTGCCAGCAGCTTAGAGATGGGACAGGCTGAAGCTTTCTTT.

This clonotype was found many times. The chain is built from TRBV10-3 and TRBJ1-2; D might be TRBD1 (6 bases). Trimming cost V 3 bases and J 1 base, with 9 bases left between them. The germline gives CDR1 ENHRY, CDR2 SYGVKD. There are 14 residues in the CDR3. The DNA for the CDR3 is TGTGCCATCAGTGAACTGGACAGTAACTATGGCTACACCTTC. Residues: CAISELDSNYGYTF.